The 31 T cell receptor beta chains listed next were all sequenced from one sample in a study of post-analysis software for immune sequencing data. The study, taken as a whole, reports: Compared with controls, patients had more of roughly five TRBV segments, including TRBV5-6, TRBV5-1 and TRBV20-1.

Their recognized antigens are unknown. Included in the TCR beta cDNA libraries were unique molecular identifiers. Each CDR3 protein gets one entry after TCRdb re-called the PCR reads with MiXCR. The table lists roughly 800,000 distinct CDR3 sequences, about 32% of them singletons. The specimen sequenced was blood. These receptors were taken from a girl between 10 and 17 years old with multiple sclerosis.

The V and J genes are TRBV18 and TRBJ2-7; D is ambiguous. V was pared by 3 bases and J by 2 bases, with 20 bases between. The CDR3 length is 17 residues. Germline lookup yields CDR1 KGHSH and CDR2 LQKENI. CDR3 nucleotide sequence: TGTGCCAGCTCACCTTTGGCGGTTGGCTCGTCCCCCTACGAGCAGTACTTC. As protein: CASSPLAVGSSPYEQYF.

This clonotype was seen only a few times. The CDR3 protein is CSARVAYSYNEQFF. In DNA form, the CDR3 reads TGCAGTGCTAGAGTTGCGTACTCCTACAATGAGCAGTTCTTC. The chain is built from TRBV20-1 and TRBJ2-1; D ambiguous. This CDR3 has 14 residues. Germline V lookup: CDR1 DFQATT, CDR2 SNEGSKA (reference sequence). The ends were cut back, 1 base at V and 0 bases at J, with 7 bases in the middle.

This clonotype was observed a few times. V usage is TRBV5-6 and J usage is TRBJ1-2; a possible D gene is TRBD1 (5 bases). Trimming removed 4 bases from V and 8 bases from J, with 12 bases in between. Per the germline V gene, CDR1 is SGHDT and CDR2 is YYEEEE. The CDR3 has 12 amino acids. CDR3 in amino acids: CASSEGAPGYTF. The CDR3 coding sequence is TGTGCCAGCAGCGAAGGGGCGCCCGGCTACACCTTC.

In its sample, this clonotype was seen a few times. The chain links TRBV5-1 to TRBJ2-2, with D possibly being TRBD1 (6 bases). Germline V gene sequence: CDR1 SGHRS, CDR2 YFSETQ. This CDR3 contains 15 residues. The V end lost 2 bases, the J end lost 1 base, and 9 bases lay between the germline ends. The CDR3, as DNA: TGCGCCAGCAGCTTAGGACAGAGGAACACCGGGGAGCTGTTTTTT. It codes for CASSLGQRNTGELFF.

V usage is TRBV4-3 and J usage is TRBJ1-2; D may be TRBD1 (5 bases). V was trimmed by 4 bases and J by 7 bases, leaving 19 bases between them. This CDR3 region has 15 residues. Germline-derived CDR1 and CDR2 are LGHNA and YSLEER. CDR3 residues: CASSPSRRDPFGYTF. In nucleotides, the CDR3 is TGCGCCAGCAGCCCGTCCCGAAGGGACCCCTTTGGCTACACCTTC.

This clonotype was counted a few times. This chain uses TRBV4-1 with TRBJ2-1; D may be TRBD1 or TRBD2 (5 bases each). Germline values: CDR1 MGHRA, CDR2 YSYEKL. The V end was cut by 4 bases, the J end by 5 bases, with 15 bases between. The CDR3 length is 15 residues. This CDR3 reads CASSLGTLNDNEQFF. DNA for the CDR3: TGCGCCAGCAGCCTGGGGACGCTAAACGACAATGAGCAGTTCTTC.

The chain combines TRBV20-1 with TRBJ2-1; 7 nucleotides agree with TRBD1. The CDR3 totals 15 residues. With V trimmed by 4 bases and J by 2 bases, 8 bases remained unmatched. The germline V gene encodes CDR1 DFQATT and CDR2 SNEGSKA (reference sequence). The CDR3 here is CSATGDSGTYNEQFF. The CDR3 nucleotides read TGCAGTGCTACCGGGGACAGTGGGACCTACAATGAGCAGTTCTTC.

The chain has TRBV5-1 and TRBJ2-3; D gene ambiguous. This CDR3 is 13 amino acids long. The V end was cut by 4 bases, the J end by 2 bases, with 8 bases between. Germline V gene lookup returns CDR1 SGHRS and CDR2 YFSETQ. CDR3 loop: CASSHEFTDTQYF. The DNA of the CDR3 is TGCGCCAGCAGCCACGAGTTCACAGATACGCAGTATTTT.

A single count supports this clonotype. At one end the junction does not follow the germline gene, possibly because of a read error. The V gene is TRBV6-5, the J gene TRBJ1-2; D is unresolved. CDR3 length: 14 residues. Germline assignment: CDR1 MNHEY and CDR2 SVGAGI. Here the CDR3 reads CTSSYSTNAGGYTF. The CDR3 bases are TGTACCAGCAGTTACTCGACCAACGCGGGTGGCTACACCTTC.

V usage is TRBV10-1 and J usage is TRBJ2-3, with no clear D. V gave up 7 bases and J gave up 3 bases, with 17 bases separating them. CDR3 length: 15 residues. CDR1 is WNHNN, CDR2 SYGVQD, per germline (reference sequence). CDR3 sequence (DNA): TGCGCCAGCAACCATGAAAAAAGGGTGACAGATACGCAGTATTTT. This sequence encodes CASNHEKRVTDTQYF.

This chain uses TRBV6-1 with TRBJ1-1, with D unresolved. Per germline, CDR1 MNHNS and CDR2 SASEGT. V lost 3 bases, J lost 6 bases, and 14 bases lay in between. The CDR3 spans 14 residues. CDR3 nucleotide sequence: TGTGCCAGCAGTGATTATGAGGCGTGGGCTGAAGCTTTCTTT. Amino acid sequence: CASSDYEAWAEAFF.

The V gene is TRBV6-1, the J gene TRBJ1-5, with unresolved D. The germline gives CDR1 MNHNS, CDR2 SASEGT. The CDR3 is made up of 16 amino acids. V was clipped by 4 bases and J by 1 base, with 14 bases between them. CDR3: CASSGEMEESNQPQHF. CDR3 coding DNA: TGTGCCAGCAGTGGAGAAATGGAAGAGAGCAATCAGCCCCAGCATTTT.

The V and J genes are TRBV5-1 and TRBJ2-7, with 11 bases identical to TRBD2. Looked up from germline, CDR1 is SGHRS and CDR2 is YFSETQ. The CDR3 has 16 residues. The V and J ends lost 4 bases and 3 bases, in that order; junction bases with no gene match: 9. As DNA, the CDR3 is TGCGCCAGCAGCGTCACCCCCGGGACTAGCGGCTACGAGCAGTACTTC. It translates to CASSVTPGTSGYEQYF. The variable domain in full, with the rest retrieved from reference TRBV5-1 and TRBJ2-7, is KAGVTQTPRYLIKTRGQQVTLSCSPISGHRSVSWYQQTPGQGLQFLFEYFSETQRNKGNFPGRFSGRQFSNSRSEMNVSTLELGDSALYLCASSVTPGTSGYEQYFGPGTRLTVT.

This clonotype came up many times. In DNA form, the CDR3 reads TGTGCCAGCAGTCGACAGGCGTCGAACACTGAAGCTTTCTTT. It yields the protein CASSRQASNTEAFF. This chain connects TRBV12-3 or TRBV12-4 to TRBJ1-1; D possibly corresponds to TRBD1 (6 bases). The CDR3 loop spans 14 amino acids. Trimming shortened V by 5 bases and J by 1 base, and 11 bases separated the two germline ends.

This clonotype was seen only a few times. The chain uses TRBV3-1 and TRBJ2-1; 12 nucleotides line up with TRBD2. The CDR3 runs 16 residues. Germline V gene lookup returns CDR1 LGHDT and CDR2 YNNKEL (reference sequence). J gave up 6 bases and V 3 bases, and 6 bases lay outside the gene matches. CDR3 in DNA: TGTGCCAGCAGCCAGATCCGGACTAGCGGGGTCAATGAGCAGTTCTTC. It codes for CASSQIRTSGVNEQFF.

This clonotype has more than one count but fewer than ten. This rearrangement joins TRBV29-1 to TRBJ1-2; D not resolved. The CDR3 extends over 12 amino acids. Germline V gene data show CDR1 as SQVTM and CDR2 as ANQGSEA. The germline V and J ends were trimmed by 7 bases and 7 bases, with 16 bases remaining between them. The CDR3 nucleotides read TGCAGCGCCCCCACCGGGCGGGGTGGCTACACCTTC. It translates to CSAPTGRGGYTF.

This clonotype was counted between two and nine times. V usage is TRBV9 and J usage is TRBJ2-1, with D perhaps TRBD2 (5 bases). CDR3 length: 14 amino acids. V lost 0 bases, J lost 9 bases, and 13 bases lay in between. From germline, CDR1 is SGDLS and CDR2 YYNGEE. CDR3 amino acids: CASSVESGSGEQFF. Here the CDR3 DNA reads TGTGCCAGCAGCGTAGAGTCGGGGTCTGGTGAGCAGTTCTTC.

In its sample, this clonotype was seen a few times. The gene calls are TRBV29-1 and TRBJ2-1; D might be TRBD1 (6 bases). This CDR3 region has 14 residues. V was cut by 4 bases and J by 0 bases, with 10 bases left in between. Looked up from germline, CDR1 is SQVTM and CDR2 is ANQGSEA. CDR3 sequence reads: CSVAGEISYNEQFF. The CDR3 coding sequence is TGCAGCGTTGCAGGGGAAATCTCCTACAATGAGCAGTTCTTC.

The V gene is TRBV6-1, the J gene TRBJ2-3; 7 bases align to TRBD2. J gave up 0 bases and V 2 bases, and 8 bases lay outside the gene matches. This CDR3 spans 17 amino acids. Germline assignment: CDR1 MNHNS and CDR2 SASEGT. The CDR3, as DNA: TGTGCCAGCAGTGAATCCTTGGCGGGAGCTAGCACAGATACGCAGTATTTT. Its translation: CASSESLAGASTDTQYF.

This chain uses TRBV29-1 with TRBJ2-2; 9 bases match TRBD1. Germline CDR1 reads SQVTM; CDR2 reads ANQGSEA. This CDR3 has 15 residues. The junction had 10 bases not matched to a gene; V was cut back by 7 bases and J by 4 bases. The CDR3 loop is CSALEGTGSTGELFF. The CDR3 DNA reads TGCAGCGCCCTAGAAGGGACAGGGAGCACCGGGGAGCTGTTTTTT.

V usage is TRBV11-2 and J usage is TRBJ1-1, with D hard to call. There are 14 residues in the CDR3. Trimming left V 7 bases short and J 3 bases short, with 15 bases between. The germline V gene encodes CDR1 SGHAT and CDR2 FQNNGV. The CDR3 loop reads CASTSGPGYTEAFF. In nucleotides, the CDR3 is TGTGCCAGCACCTCCGGGCCCGGTTACACTGAAGCTTTCTTT.

This clonotype was seen more than once but under ten times. V is TRBV5-1 and J is TRBJ2-7; 10 nucleotides align to TRBD2. Judging by the DNA end, TRBJ2-4 fits better; the J call may be wrong. CDR1 is SGHRS, CDR2 YFSETQ, per germline. The CDR3 sequence is 16 residues long. The DNA of the CDR3 is TGCGCCAGCAGCAGCGGGGGGGCCGTAACCAAAAACATTCAGTACTTC. This translates into CASSSGGAVTKNIQYF.

The CDR3 reads CASSADGNQPQHF. CDR3 coding DNA: TGTGCCAGTTCCGCGGATGGCAATCAGCCCCAGCATTTT. V and J are TRBV6-5 and TRBJ1-5; D gene unclear. CDR1 and CDR2 from the germline V gene are MNHEY and SVGAGI. V was cut by 9 bases and J by 2 bases, with 11 bases left in between. The CDR3 contains 13 residues.

In this sample, this clonotype turned up a few times. The rearrangement links TRBV3-1 to TRBJ2-1, with D perhaps matching TRBD1 (7 bases). The germline V gene has CDR1 LGHDT and CDR2 YNNKEL (reference sequence). V shed 4 bases and J shed 10 bases, with 17 bases lying between them. The CDR3 sequence is 14 residues long. CDR3 region: CASSRPGGRSEQFF. The DNA of the CDR3 is TGTGCCAGCAGCCGACCAGGGGGGAGGTCAGAGCAGTTCTTC.

There are a few counts of this clonotype. The rearrangement joins TRBV2 to TRBJ2-7; D is unclear. The CDR3 consists of 17 residues. The germline V gene has CDR1 SNHLY and CDR2 FYNNEI. V was trimmed by 7 bases and J by 4 bases, leaving 26 bases between them. In DNA, the CDR3 is TGTGCCAGCACCGAGGATGTTGTAACCCTCGGTGGGTACGAGCAGTACTTC. The encoded protein is CASTEDVVTLGGYEQYF.

The chain carries TRBV20-1 and TRBJ2-7, with 7 bases aligning to TRBD1. The V and J ends lost 6 bases and 6 bases, in that order; junction bases with no gene match: 5. This CDR3 region has 11 residues. In germline, CDR1 is DFQATT, CDR2 SNEGSKA (reference sequence). This chain's CDR3 is CSAQDRLEQYF. CDR3 nucleotides: TGCAGTGCCCAGGACAGGCTCGAGCAGTACTTC.

The chain is built from TRBV6-2 or TRBV6-3 and TRBJ2-7, with D possibly being TRBD2 (6 bases). Germline V lookup: CDR1 MNHEY, CDR2 SVGEGT. V was trimmed by 6 bases and J by 3 bases, leaving 12 bases between them. The CDR3 contains 13 residues. The CDR3: CASRPEGLYEQYF. CDR3 coding DNA: TGTGCCAGCAGGCCGGAGGGCCTCTACGAGCAGTACTTC.

CDR3 in amino acids: CASSQDFGTGFSGANVLTF. The CDR3 coding sequence is TGCGCCAGCAGCCAAGATTTTGGGACAGGCTTCTCTGGGGCCAACGTCCTGACTTTC. The chain couples TRBV4-1 to TRBJ2-6; 8 nucleotides line up with TRBD1. This CDR3 comprises 19 residues. With 0 bases clipped from V and 0 bases from J, the junction kept 7 bases outside the gene matches. Per the germline V gene, CDR1 is MGHRA and CDR2 is YSYEKL.

This clonotype was picked up a small number of times. The rearrangement joins TRBV15 to TRBJ2-7, with 10 bases matching TRBD1. Germline V gene lookup returns CDR1 LNHNV and CDR2 YYDKDF (reference sequence). CDR3 length: 16 residues. V shed 2 bases, J shed 3 bases, and the junction held 7 bases outside the gene matches. The CDR3 protein is CATSRPTGTGVYEQYF. The CDR3, as DNA: TGTGCCACCAGCAGACCTACCGGGACAGGGGTCTACGAGCAGTACTTC.

The chain uses TRBV7-9 and TRBJ1-2; 11 positions agree with TRBD1. The J segment lost 8 bases and the V segment lost 3 bases, leaving 8 bases of the junction unmatched. In germline, CDR1 is SEHNR, CDR2 FQNEAQ (reference sequence). This CDR3 is built from 15 residues. CDR3 sequence: CASSFPGQGAFGYTF. Here the CDR3 DNA reads TGTGCCAGCAGCTTCCCAGGACAGGGGGCCTTCGGCTACACCTTC.

This rearrangement joins TRBV12-3 or TRBV12-4 to TRBJ2-3, with 8 bases fitting TRBD2. The CDR3 totals 19 residues. Trimming cost V 4 bases and J 1 base; bases outside gene matches: 16. This CDR3 reads CASSYRASRAGAGTDTQYF. The CDR3 nucleotides are TGTGCCAGCAGTTACCGTGCCTCTAGAGCGGGGGCCGGCACAGATACGCAGTATTTT.